What follows is one TCR beta chain and its context. CDR1 and CDR2 from the germline V gene are MNHEY and SMNVEV (reference sequence). Deletions cut 1 base from V and 4 bases from J, with 10 bases between. The CDR3 loop spans 14 amino acids. The data were obtained in a study of CD8+ T cells in alopecia areata. The treatment denotes: oral pan-JAK inhibitor, 5-10 mg twice daily. Sequencing relied on a cDNA template that was reverse transcribed from extracted RNA. The repertoire was sequenced with immunoSEQ multiplex PCR; TCRdb's copy has only in-frame clones and lacks some. The data hold 150,000 or so clones, with under 70% observed a single time.

The specimen comprised CD4+ T cells sorted from blood, sampled at week 4, from a patient treated with tofacitinib. The J gene is TRBJ2-5, the V gene TRBV27; D not resolved. The origin of this receptor is a human donor with alopecia areata. The chain's CDR3 is CASSLLSSGETQYF. CDR3 DNA sequence: TGTGCCAGCAGTTTATTGTCGTCAGGAGAGACCCAGTACTTC.